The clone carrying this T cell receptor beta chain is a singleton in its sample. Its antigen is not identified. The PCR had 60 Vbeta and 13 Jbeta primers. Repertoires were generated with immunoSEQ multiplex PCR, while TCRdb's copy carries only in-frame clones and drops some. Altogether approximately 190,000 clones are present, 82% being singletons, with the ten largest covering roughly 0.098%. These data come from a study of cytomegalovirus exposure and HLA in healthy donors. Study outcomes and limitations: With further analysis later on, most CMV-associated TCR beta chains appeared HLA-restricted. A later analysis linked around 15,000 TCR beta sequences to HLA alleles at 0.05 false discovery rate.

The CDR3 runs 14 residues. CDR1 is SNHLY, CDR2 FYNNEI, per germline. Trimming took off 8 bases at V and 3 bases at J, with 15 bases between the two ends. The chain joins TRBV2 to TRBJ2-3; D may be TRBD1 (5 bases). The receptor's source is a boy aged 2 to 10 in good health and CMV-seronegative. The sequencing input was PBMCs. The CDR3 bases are TGTGCCAGCGGGGCAGGGTCAAGAACAGATACGCAGTATTTT. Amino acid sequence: CASGAGSRTDTQYF.